This record concerns one TCR beta chain sequence. This clone was observed a handful of times. Its antigen specificity is not known. Base qualities are missing; no much larger clone stands one base away. The immunoSEQ Assay, a bias-controlled multiplex PCR, was used to amplify TCRbeta CDR3 regions from genomic DNA. In the authors' own workflow: The number of nucleated cells in each sample was estimated by amplification of reference gene primers within the assay. To quantify the absolute abundance of each unique TCRbeta CDR3 rearrangement, sequence reads were collapsed and filtered. For each sample, productive Simpson clonality was calculated as the square root of Simpson's diversity index across productive rearrangements. TCRdb took over this immuneACCESS table, retaining in-frame rearrangements with V and J assigned. Such tables are incomplete; in checked studies, under half of the missing clones stem from an unresolved V gene, and the remainder is unexplained. Clone size and the V and J calls come from that table; the DNA yielded D and trimming. The sample table records roughly 180,000 clones; 65% to 90% of these occur just once. The ten most abundant clones make up about 8.2% of the sample.

The sample belongs to a study of blood T cell repertoires in COVID-19 (TCRdb year 2020). Concerning the study at large: Samples from collaborators originated in the United States, Italy and Spain and spanned both the acute and convalescent phases of COVID-19. The prospective study material was composed of cDNA or gDNA derived from T cells, B-cell-depleted T cells, or PBMCs. The dataset comprised deeply sampled blood TCRbeta repertoires from subjects exposed to, actively infected with, or recovered from COVID-19. The repertoires were made available in a free public database intended to serve as a resource for research on the immune response to SARS-CoV-2. The samples were drawn from two sources: the first 160 participants of the ongoing ImmuneRACE study, and 1,200 or so subjects contributed by 6 global collaborators. Sample metadata almost always included a de-identified subject ID, COVID-19 status, age in years and sex. HLA class I and class II types, where available, came from metadata supplied by the sample provider rather than from assay-based typing. General conclusions and limits of the study: The quantity of clinical and demographic metadata differed by source and by participant and was supplied without curation.

From its cysteine to its phenylalanine, the CDR3 spans 16 amino acids. Of all the DNA, just the CDR3 is kept, 48 bases in frame from base 1. Looking up the germline V gene (reference sequence) yields CDR1 LNHDA and CDR2 SQIVND. For this chain, trimming is 5 bases at the V end and 2 bases at the J end, and the number of junction bases without a gene match is 9. Whole blood was collected in K2EDTA tubes by collaborating institutions according to the institutions' own protocols. For TCRbeta analysis, collaborators shipped samples as frozen whole blood, isolated PBMCs, or DNA extracted from either of those sample types.

This chain joins TRBV19 to TRBJ2-1, and 7 bases in between align with TRBD2. Input material: peripheral blood. The receptor was isolated from a man in his 60s with acute or convalescent COVID-19. The base sequence is TGTGCCAGTAGTCCCCCCAGGAGCGGGACCTACAATGAGCAGTTCTTC. This gives the protein CASSPPRSGTYNEQFF.